These 17 T cell receptor beta chains share one sample of origin, sequenced in a study of CD8 T cells in ankylosing spondylitis. General study results and limits: Characteristic of ankylosing spondylitis blood, it appeared, was a TCR beta motif comprising eight highly homologous variants.

TCRdb recomputed calls from the 5' RACE reads with MiXCR, one row per CDR3 protein. The sample has more than 500,000 distinct CDR3 sequences; about 5.2% are singletons. Antigens of these TCRs are unknown. Sequenced sample: blood, either unsorted or a sorted T cell fraction (not recorded which). These receptor sequences come from a male donor with ankylosing spondylitis.

This clonotype was picked up many times. CDR3 sequence reads: CSVRTDSEYGYTF. For the CDR3, the DNA is TGCAGCGTCCGGACGGACAGCGAGTATGGCTACACCTTC. This chain uses TRBV29-1 with TRBJ1-2, with D possibly TRBD1 on 6 matching bases. V lost 6 bases and J lost 5, with 16 bases in between. The germline CDR1 and CDR2 sequences are SQVTM and ANQGSEA. The CDR3 sequence is 13 residues long.

This clonotype was detected ten times or more. This chain uses TRBV20-1 with TRBJ2-1; D is possibly TRBD2 (5 bases). Germline lookup yields CDR1 DFQATT and CDR2 SNEGSKA (reference sequence). Trimming shortened V by 6 bases and J by 5 bases, and 20 bases separated the two germline ends. The CDR3 contains 15 residues. The chain's CDR3 is CSAQPHQRLNNEQFF. The CDR3, as DNA: TGCAGTGCGCAACCCCATCAGCGGTTAAACAATGAGCAGTTCTTC.

This clonotype has at least ten counts. This chain uses TRBV27 with TRBJ2-1; TRBD2 matches at 7 bases. The ends lost 4 bases at V and 7 bases at J; junction bases unmatched: 7. The germline V gene encodes CDR1 MNHEY and CDR2 SMNVEV (reference sequence). This CDR3 has 14 amino acids. Here the CDR3 DNA reads TGTGCCAGCAGTTCGTCTTTCGGGGGGAATGAGCAGTTCTTC. Translating it yields CASSSSFGGNEQFF.

Regarding this clonotype: Since a much larger clone is just one base distant, this may be a read error. The chain couples TRBV29-1 to TRBJ2-3; D gene unclear. V lost 5 bases, J lost 1 base, and 13 bases lay in between. Germline CDR1 SQVTM, CDR2 ANQGSEA. This CDR3 region has 14 residues. The chain's CDR3 is CSVRDPWGTDTQYF. The CDR3 DNA follows: TGCAGCGTTCGTGATCCCTGGGGCACAGATACGCAGTATTTT.

This clonotype was recorded at least ten times. V gene TRBV20-1 combines with J gene TRBJ1-1, with D perhaps matching TRBD1 (5 bases). The CDR3 has 15 residues. CDR1 DFQATT and CDR2 SNEGSKA come from the germline V gene (reference sequence). V gave up 0 bases and J gave up 1 base, with 12 bases separating them. CDR3 sequence reads: CSARDRRGANTEAFF. Here the CDR3 DNA reads TGCAGTGCTAGAGATAGGAGAGGGGCGAACACTGAAGCTTTCTTT.

This clonotype appeared many times. Here the CDR3 reads CASSPPGLNTEAFF. DNA for the CDR3: TGCGCCAGCAGCCCTCCGGGGTTGAACACTGAAGCTTTCTTT. The J gene is TRBJ1-1, the V gene TRBV5-1; D uncertain. CDR1 and CDR2 (germline): SGHRS, YFSETQ. Trimming took 4 bases from V and 0 from J, leaving 10 bases between them. The CDR3 consists of 14 residues.

This clonotype was seen repeatedly, ten times or more. The chain combines TRBV24-1 with TRBJ2-1, with a weak D call TRBD2 (5 bases). Germline V gene lookup returns CDR1 KGHDR and CDR2 SFDVKD. With 3 bases removed from V and 7 bases from J, the gap between germline ends came to 24 bases. The CDR3 extends over 18 amino acids. The CDR3 protein is CATSDPSTGRVGPNEQFF. In nucleotides, the CDR3 is TGTGCCACCAGTGATCCCTCCACCGGGCGGGTAGGCCCGAATGAGCAGTTCTTC.

This clonotype was observed at least ten times. The J gene is TRBJ2-4, the V gene TRBV11-2, with D perhaps matching TRBD1 or TRBD2 (5 bases each). CDR3 length equals 15 residues. The V end was cut by 2 bases, the J end by 2 bases, with 10 bases between. Germline lookup yields CDR1 SGHAT and CDR2 FQNNGV. The CDR3 DNA sequence: TGTGCCAGCAGCTTACGTTGGGGGACCAAAAACATTCAGTACTTC. This gives the protein CASSLRWGTKNIQYF.

This clonotype has ten or more counts. The gene calls are TRBV6-5 and TRBJ2-3; tentative D call: TRBD2 (5 bases). This CDR3 spans 16 amino acids. Trimming removed 4 bases from V and 5 bases from J, with 19 bases in between. Germline V gene sequence: CDR1 MNHEY, CDR2 SVGAGI. CDR3 sequence reads: CASSSQRTTGGDTQYF. For the CDR3, the DNA is TGTGCCAGCAGTTCCCAGCGGACCACTGGAGGAGATACGCAGTATTTT.

In this sample, this clonotype turned up many times. This sequence joins TRBV6-1 and TRBJ2-7, with D possibly matching TRBD1 (5 bases). Germline lookup yields CDR1 MNHNS and CDR2 SASEGT. With 5 bases removed from V and 2 bases from J, the gap between germline ends came to 10 bases. This CDR3 has 13 amino acids. The CDR3, as DNA: TGTGCCAGCAGTCCCCGACAGCCCTACGAGCAGTACTTC. Amino acid sequence: CASSPRQPYEQYF.

This clonotype appeared many times. The gene calls are TRBV12-3 or TRBV12-4 and TRBJ1-2, with no clear D. This CDR3 has 10 amino acids. V lost 3 bases to trimming and J lost 8 bases, with 4 bases between them. The CDR3 loop reads CASSFAGYTF. The CDR3, as DNA: TGTGCCAGCAGTTTTGCCGGCTACACCTTC.

This clonotype was seen repeatedly, ten times or more. This sequence joins TRBV28 and TRBJ2-1; D is unresolved. This CDR3 spans 17 amino acids. Germline lookup yields CDR1 MDHEN and CDR2 SYDVKM. The V end lost 5 bases, the J end lost 2 bases, and 19 bases lay between the germline ends. In DNA form, the CDR3 reads TGTGCCAGCAGTCCTTCCCCGACTTACTACCCCTACAATGAGCAGTTCTTC. It encodes CASSPSPTYYPYNEQFF.

This clonotype was seen only a few times. The chain couples TRBV7-6 to TRBJ2-1; 12 bases are shared with TRBD2. Germline V gene sequence: CDR1 SGHVS, CDR2 FNYEAQ. The CDR3 is made up of 15 amino acids. J lost 9 bases, V lost 5 bases, and 8 bases had no gene match. Here the CDR3 reads CASSRLAGGRGEQFF. In DNA, the CDR3 is TGTGCCAGCAGCCGTCTAGCGGGGGGGCGGGGTGAGCAGTTCTTC.

This clonotype was recorded many times. The chain joins TRBV12-3 or TRBV12-4 to TRBJ2-3; the match to TRBD2 covers 11 bases. V gave up 2 bases and J gave up 5 bases; unmatched junction bases: 9. The CDR3 has 17 residues. Here the CDR3 DNA reads TGTGCCAGCAGTTTATGGGCTAGCGGGGGGCCAGGAGATACGCAGTATTTT. Its translation is CASSLWASGGPGDTQYF.

There are many counts of this clonotype. The chain combines TRBV7-2 with TRBJ2-1; either TRBD1 or TRBD2 may fit D (5 bases each). CDR1 is SGHTA, CDR2 FQGNSA, per germline. The V end was cut by 3 bases, the J end by 7 bases, with 25 bases between. This CDR3 comprises 18 residues. Here the CDR3 DNA reads TGTGCCAGCAGCTTGCGTCCCGGAGGTCCCGGGGCATCGAATGAGCAGTTCTTC. This codes for CASSLRPGGPGASNEQFF.

This clonotype was seen repeatedly, ten times or more. The CDR3 region is CASYVGPGSGYEQYF. CDR3 in DNA: TGTGCCAGCTACGTGGGGCCCGGGAGCGGTTACGAGCAGTACTTC. The V and J genes are TRBV2 and TRBJ2-7, with D possibly being TRBD2 (6 bases). Germline V gene data show CDR1 as SNHLY and CDR2 as FYNNEI. Trimming cost V 8 bases and J 4 bases, with 21 bases left between them. The CDR3 covers 15 residues. The whole variable domain, remainder taken from reference TRBV2 and TRBJ2-7, is EPEVTQTPSHQVTQMGQEVILRCVPISNHLYFYWYRQILGQKVEFLVSFYNNEISEKSEIFDDQFSVERPDGSNFTLKIRSTKLEDSAMYFCASYVGPGSGYEQYFGPGTRLTVT.

This clonotype has ten or more counts. The chain couples TRBV5-5 to TRBJ2-5; D remains unclear. The CDR3 runs to 14 residues. The V end was cut by 3 bases, the J end by 2 bases, with 11 bases between. CDR1 is SGHKS and CDR2 is YYEKEE in the germline V gene (reference sequence). Here the CDR3 reads CASSYFQPQETQYF. CDR3 DNA: TGTGCCAGCAGCTATTTCCAGCCTCAAGAGACCCAGTACTTC.